The text below deals with one T cell receptor (beta chain). The length of the CDR3 is 13 residues. V lost 3 bases and J lost 9; bases outside the gene matches: 4. Germline-derived CDR1 and CDR2 are DFQATT and SNEGSKA (reference sequence). The data are from a study of T cells in Graves' hyperthyroidism and ophthalmopathy. For the study at large: Once the initial diagnosis was made, peripheral blood was obtained before any treatment.

TCR beta CDR3 region amplification was performed from RNA transcripts. First-round RT-PCR of the TCR CDR3 relied on the HTBI primer set. TCRdb called the multiplex PCR reads again in MiXCR, with one record for every CDR3 protein. The table lists over 700,000 distinct CDR3 sequences, roughly 37% of them singletons. The chain links TRBV20-1 to TRBJ1-6; 8 positions agree with TRBD1. Sequencing used blood. The sequence was obtained from a man younger than 35 with Graves' hyperthyroidism. The DNA for the CDR3 is TGCAGTGCTAGGGCAGGGGGCGGTTCACCCCTCCACTTT. It translates to CSARAGGGSPLHF.